This T cell receptor (beta chain) was sequenced for a study of blood T cells in healthy people across ages. Study findings and constraints: Age brought a roughly linear fall in TCR beta diversity measured per million T cells. Unsorted PBMC material precluded a definitive naive versus antigen-experienced comparison.

Primed by a sample-barcoded 5' primer and a J-beta primer mix, a second PCR proceeded for roughly 7 to 11 cycles. Via MiXCR, TCRdb re-called the 5' RACE reads, giving one row per CDR3 protein. Counted here are about 1.6 million distinct CDR3 sequences, 30% to 35% occurring once; the ten biggest clones make up 11%. From germline, CDR1 is SGHRS and CDR2 YFSETQ. V shed 4 bases and J 1 base; nucleotides not matched to a gene: 9. CDR3 length: 16 amino acids. This clonotype was counted between two and nine times. Its antigen remains unidentified. The chain employs TRBV5-1 and TRBJ1-1; 8 positions match TRBD1. This sequence was found in a woman aged 25 to 45 in good health. Source material: blood. CDR3 coding DNA: TGCGCCAGCAGCCATGGGCCGGGACAGGCGAACACTGAAGCTTTCTTT. Its translation: CASSHGPGQANTEAFF. The full variable domain, in which reference TRBV5-1 and TRBJ1-1 provide the parts outside the CDR3, is KAGVTQTPRYLIKTRGQQVTLSCSPISGHRSVSWYQQTPGQGLQFLFEYFSETQRNKGNFPGRFSGRQFSNSRSEMNVSTLELGDSALYLCASSHGPGQANTEAFFGQGTRLTVV.